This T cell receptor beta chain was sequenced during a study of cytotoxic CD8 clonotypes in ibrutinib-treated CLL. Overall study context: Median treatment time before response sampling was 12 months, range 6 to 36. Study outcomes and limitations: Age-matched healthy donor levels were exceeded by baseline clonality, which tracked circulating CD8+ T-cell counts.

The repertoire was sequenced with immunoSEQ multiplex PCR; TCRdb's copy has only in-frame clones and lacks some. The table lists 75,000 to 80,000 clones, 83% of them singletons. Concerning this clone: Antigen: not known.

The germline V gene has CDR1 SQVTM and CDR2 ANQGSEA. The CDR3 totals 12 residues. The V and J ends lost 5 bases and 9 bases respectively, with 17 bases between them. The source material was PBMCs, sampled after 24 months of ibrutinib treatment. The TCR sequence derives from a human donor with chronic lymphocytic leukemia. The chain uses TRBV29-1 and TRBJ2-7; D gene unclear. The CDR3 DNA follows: TGCAGCGTTTCCCCCGGCCAGACCCCGCAGTACTTC. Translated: CSVSPGQTPQYF.